This TCR beta chain is drawn from a study of blood T cell repertoires in COVID-19. Some clones are missing from TCRdb's copy, which holds only in-frame ones; the method was immunoSEQ multiplex PCR. The sample yields about 170,000 clones, 70% to 90% seen once. Germline lookup yields CDR1 MNHEY and CDR2 SVGAGI. CDR3 length: 16 residues. The V and J ends lost 4 bases and 3 bases respectively, with 13 bases between them. The sequence came from a woman of 80 years or more with COVID-19, enrolled during active disease. Sequenced sample: peripheral blood. The chain carries TRBV6-5 and TRBJ2-6, with TRBD2 as a possible D gene (5 bases). The CDR3 loop reads CASSSFFGVGANVLTF. The CDR3 nucleotides are TGTGCCAGCAGTTCTTTTTTCGGGGTTGGGGCCAACGTCCTGACTTTC.